These T cell receptor beta chains were read from a single sample in a study of blood T cell repertoires in COVID-19. The table came from immunoSEQ multiplex PCR; TCRdb's copy has only in-frame clones and leaves some out. Of about 190,000 clones in the sample, 65% to 80% were seen once. The sample consisted of peripheral blood. These receptors all come from a woman aged 50 to 60 with acute or convalescent COVID-19. CDR3s include the opening cysteine and the closing phenylalanine or tryptophan. D genes are given only for firm matches. Clone sizes are given selectively: once, few, many, or a class where the clone is expanded.

v_gene	d_gene	abundance	j_gene	CDR3nt	CDR3aa
TRBV5-1	NA	few	TRBJ1-1	TGCGCCAGCAGCTTGGAACCCGGAAGAGGAGCTTTCTTT	CASSLEPGRGAFF
TRBV9	NA	NA	TRBJ2-1	TGTGCCAGCAGCGTAGTAGAGGACTCCTACAATGAGCAGTTCTTC	CASSVVEDSYNEQFF
TRBV18	NA	few	TRBJ2-7	TGTGCCAGCTCACCACCTGGGGGGATGTTGACCTACGAGCAGTACTTC	CASSPPGGMLTYEQYF
TRBV9	NA	few	TRBJ2-1	TGTGCCAGCAGTATCCTACAGTCCGACAATGAGCAGTTCTTC	CASSILQSDNEQFF
TRBV25-1	NA	NA	TRBJ1-1	TGTGCCAGCAGTGGGCGGCGGGGTGCTCCCACTGAAGCTTTCTTT	CASSGRRGAPTEAFF
TRBV14	NA	NA	TRBJ1-6	TGTGCCAGCAGCCAAGGAGTGAGGGTCGTGAATAATTCACCCCTCCACTTT	CASSQGVRVVNNSPLHF
TRBV28	NA	few	TRBJ1-2	TGTGCCAGCACCTCCTATGGGGGAGGTGGCTACACCTTC	CASTSYGGGGYTF
TRBV7-8	TRBD1	NA	TRBJ1-1	TGTGCCAGCATCCCACCCGGGGGAGGGGGCGGGAGGGCCCCAGTGGGCACTGAAGCTTTCTTT	CASIPPGGGGGRAPVGTEAFF
TRBV19	TRBD1	once	TRBJ2-1	TGTGCCAGTAGTTCACCCGACAGGGTGTATGAGCAGTTCTTC	CASSSPDRVYEQFF
TRBV7-2	NA	NA	TRBJ1-2	TGTGCCAGCAGCTACGGGCCCAGGGATGGCTACACCTTC	CASSYGPRDGYTF
TRBV24-1	NA	NA	TRBJ2-1	TGTGCCACCAGTGATTTCGGGATCTCAGGCCTTTTGGGCTCCTACAATGAGCAGTTCTTC	CATSDFGISGLLGSYNEQFF
TRBV9	TRBD2	NA	TRBJ2-4	TGTGCCAGCAACCTTAGCGGGGGGGAAAACATTCAGTACTTC	CASNLSGGENIQYF
TRBV6-2/TRBV6-3	TRBD2	NA	TRBJ2-2	TGTGCCAGCAGCCGCTACTGGCCTAGCGGGAGTGGCACCGGGGAGCTGTTTTTT	CASSRYWPSGSGTGELFF
TRBV7-2	NA	NA	TRBJ1-2	TGTGCCAGCAGCTCGTTCACAGGGAACTATGGCTACACCTTC	CASSSFTGNYGYTF
TRBV4-3	NA	NA	TRBJ2-7	TGCGCCAGCAGCCAAGACGCGATCGGCGGGAAATCCTACGAGCAGTACTTC	CASSQDAIGGKSYEQYF
TRBV5-1	NA	NA	TRBJ1-1	TGCGCCAGCAGCTGGGGGGTCCCGAGTTCGAACACTGAAGCTTTCTTT	CASSWGVPSSNTEAFF
TRBV12-3/TRBV12-4	NA	NA	TRBJ2-5	TGTGCCAGCAGTATACTTCAGGATACCCAGTACTTC	CASSILQDTQYF
TRBV7-7	NA	NA	TRBJ1-3	TGTGCTAGGGGTAGACCGCCCTCTGGAAACACCATATATTTT	CARGRPPSGNTIYF
TRBV7-2	NA	NA	TRBJ1-5	TGTGCCAGCAGCTTAGTAGCAGGGGGCAATCAGCCCCAGCATTTT	CASSLVAGGNQPQHF
TRBV11-2	NA	NA	TRBJ1-1	TGTGCCAGCAGCCTATTATCGTACACTGAAGCTTTCTTT	CASSLLSYTEAFF
TRBV29-1	TRBD1	NA	TRBJ2-7	TGCAGCGTGGTTAGCCCGACAGGGATATCCTACGAGCAGTACTTC	CSVVSPTGISYEQYF
TRBV5-5	NA	once	TRBJ2-7	TGTGCCAGCAGCATGACTTACGAGCAGTACTTC	CASSMTYEQYF
TRBV28	TRBD2	NA	TRBJ2-7	TGTGCCAGCAGCGGGACTAGCGGTCTCTACGAGCAGTACTTC	CASSGTSGLYEQYF
TRBV3-1/TRBV3-2	TRBD1	NA	TRBJ1-4	TGTGCCAGCAGCCAAAGGGGACTCGGGACAGCTAATGAAAAACTGTTTTTT	CASSQRGLGTANEKLFF
TRBV11-3	NA	NA	TRBJ2-2	TGTGCCAGCAGCTTACACTCGGGACAGAACACCGGGGAGCTGTTTTTT	CASSLHSGQNTGELFF
TRBV5-1	NA	NA	TRBJ2-7	TGCGCCAGCAGCTTGGCCGTGGAAGGGGTGAGCTCCTACGAGCAGTACTTC	CASSLAVEGVSSYEQYF
TRBV29-1	NA	NA	TRBJ2-7	TGCAGCGTGTCGACAGGCCCAGACGAGCAGTACTTC	CSVSTGPDEQYF
TRBV9	NA	NA	TRBJ1-2	TGTGCCAGCAGCCTACGATGGGGGACTGAAGGTGGCTACACCTTC	CASSLRWGTEGGYTF
TRBV20-1	NA	NA	TRBJ2-4	TGCAGTGCTAGTTCGGGGTACGCCAAAAACATTCAGTACTTC	CSASSGYAKNIQYF
TRBV21-1	NA	NA	TRBJ2-1	TGTGCCAGCAGGCGGGGGACTAGCGGGAGGGAACAGTTCTTC	CASRRGTSGREQFF
TRBV7-8	NA	NA	TRBJ1-2	TGTGCCAGCAGCCCTTTATATTTTGGCTACACCTTC	CASSPLYFGYTF
TRBV24-1	NA	few	TRBJ2-1	TGTGCCACCAGTCGGGGGAGCTCCTACAATGAGCAGTTCTTC	CATSRGSSYNEQFF
TRBV27	TRBD2	NA	TRBJ2-5	TGTGCCAGCAGTCCTTCGATCGGGACTAGCGGGCAAGAGACCCAGTACTTC	CASSPSIGTSGQETQYF
TRBV18	NA	NA	TRBJ1-6	TGTGCCAGCTCACTACAGGGTTCTAGAGATTCACCCCTCCACTTT	CASSLQGSRDSPLHF
TRBV28	NA	NA	TRBJ2-7	TGTGCCAGCAGTCCCCAGAAACCCGGGGCCTACGAGCAGTACTTC	CASSPQKPGAYEQYF
TRBV6-6	NA	NA	TRBJ1-5	TGTGCCAGCAGTTCTGGACAGCCAAATCAGCCCCAGCATTTT	CASSSGQPNQPQHF
TRBV29-1	NA	NA	TRBJ2-1	TGCAGCGGCTCGCTAGGGGGCAATGAGCAGTTCTTC	CSGSLGGNEQFF
TRBV7-2	NA	NA	TRBJ1-3	TGTGCCAGCAGCGCCGGGGGAGGGCCCGGAAACACCATATATTTT	CASSAGGGPGNTIYF
TRBV30	NA	NA	TRBJ2-5	TGTGCCTTAGGAGAAGGGAGGTTAGGAGAGACCCAGTACTTC	CALGEGRLGETQYF
TRBV24-1	TRBD1	NA	TRBJ2-1	TGTGCCACCAGTTTAAAGGGATTCGACAGGGGGGTTTACGGTGAGCAGTTCTTC	CATSLKGFDRGVYGEQFF
TRBV9	NA	NA	TRBJ2-3	TGTGCCAGCAGCCCGACTCCTAGCACAGATACGCAGTATTTT	CASSPTPSTDTQYF
TRBV6-6	TRBD1	NA	TRBJ2-7	TGTGCCAGCAGTTCCTCAGGGGGCTACGAGCAGTACTTC	CASSSSGGYEQYF
TRBV27	NA	NA	TRBJ2-1	TGTGCCAGCAGTTTCTCAGGAAACTCCTACAATGAGCAGTTCTTC	CASSFSGNSYNEQFF
TRBV6-1	NA	NA	TRBJ1-5	TGTGCCAGCAGTGAAGCGCTCGGTCTAGGGAGGGTTTATAGCAATCAGCCCCAGCATTTT	CASSEALGLGRVYSNQPQHF
TRBV3-1/TRBV3-2	TRBD2	few	TRBJ2-7	TGTGCCAGCAGCCCTTCTAGCGGGTTCTCCTACGAGCAGTACTTC	CASSPSSGFSYEQYF